Following are 13 T cell receptor beta chains from one sample sequenced in a study of T cells in Graves' hyperthyroidism and ophthalmopathy. There were TCR beta CDR3 regions amplified from RNA transcripts. Using the HTBI primer set, a first-round RT-PCR was run on the TCR CDR3. Each CDR3 protein gets one entry after TCRdb re-called the multiplex PCR reads with MiXCR. The sample holds more than 500,000 distinct CDR3 sequences, under 20% seen once. The sequenced sample was blood. The receptors shown here come from a young woman with Graves' hyperthyroidism.

CDR3 sequence: CASSFNREHYEQYF. Written as DNA, the CDR3 is TGTGCCAGCAGTTTCAACAGGGAGCATTACGAGCAGTACTTC. This chain uses TRBV27 with TRBJ2-7; a weak D match, TRBD1 (6 bases). CDR3 length: 14 residues. Per the germline V gene, CDR1 is MNHEY and CDR2 is SMNVEV (reference sequence). Trimming shortened V by 3 bases and J by 4 bases, and 13 bases separated the two germline ends.

The rearrangement uses TRBV9 and TRBJ2-7; weak D call: TRBD2 (5 bases). V gave up 3 bases and J gave up 7 bases, with 14 bases separating them. The CDR3 has 13 amino acids. Germline lookup yields CDR1 SGDLS and CDR2 YYNGEE. The CDR3 spells CASSEEDWWEQYF. The DNA for the CDR3 is TGTGCCAGCAGCGAGGAGGATTGGTGGGAGCAGTACTTC.

This chain joins TRBV11-2 and TRBJ2-7; D remains ambiguous. This CDR3 contains 15 residues. V was trimmed by 2 bases and J by 7 bases, leaving 18 bases between them. Germline lookup yields CDR1 SGHAT and CDR2 FQNNGV. CDR3 region: CASSLLGWETGEQYF. CDR3 sequence (DNA): TGTGCCAGCAGCTTATTAGGGTGGGAAACCGGGGAGCAGTACTTC.

With regard to this clonotype: One base away lies a much larger clone, so this may be a sequencing read error. V and J are TRBV28 and TRBJ1-5, with TRBD1 matching over 8 bases. In germline, CDR1 is MDHEN, CDR2 SYDVKM. This CDR3 has 16 residues. The junction had 13 bases not matched to a gene; V was cut back by 5 bases and J by 7 bases. The CDR3 sequence: CASSGPVQGGGQPQHF. The CDR3 bases are TGTGCCAGCAGTGGCCCCGTACAGGGGGGAGGGCAGCCCCAGCATTTT.

In its sample, this clonotype was seen many times. The J gene is TRBJ1-1, the V gene TRBV9; the match to TRBD1 covers 7 bases. The CDR3 contains 13 residues. Germline CDR1 reads SGDLS; CDR2 reads YYNGEE. After removal of 5 bases from V and 2 bases from J, the junction contained 3 bases not matched to a gene. CDR3 sequence: CASSGQDNTEAFF. CDR3 DNA sequence: TGTGCCAGCAGTGGACAGGACAACACTGAAGCTTTCTTT. The whole variable domain, remainder taken from reference TRBV9 and TRBJ1-1, is DSGVTQTPKHLITATGQRVTLRCSPRSGDLSVYWYQQSLDQGLQFLIQYYNGEERAKGNILERFSAQQFPDLHSELNLSSLELGDSALYFCASSGQDNTEAFFGQGTRLTVV.

There are many counts of this clonotype. The rearrangement links TRBV11-1 to TRBJ2-4, with 10 nucleotides matching TRBD2. The CDR3 sequence is 17 residues long. V was clipped by 3 bases and J by 2 bases; unmatched bases: 7. Germline lookup yields CDR1 SGHAT and CDR2 FQDESV (reference sequence). CDR3 sequence (DNA): TGTGCCAGCAGCTTCCTTGGACTAGCGGATTCCAAAAACATTCAGTACTTC. This codes for CASSFLGLADSKNIQYF.

Comment on this clonotype: A much larger clone differs from this one at a single base, so this may be a read error. The V call is TRBV30, the J call TRBJ2-7; 7 nucleotides agree with TRBD1. The trim removed 8 bases at V and 2 bases at J, leaving 12 bases unmatched. Looked up from germline, CDR1 is GTSNPN and CDR2 is SVGIG (reference sequence). CDR3 length equals 14 residues. This chain's CDR3 is CARISPGQTYEQYF. The CDR3 bases are TGTGCCCGGATCTCCCCGGGACAGACCTACGAGCAGTACTTC.

The V gene is TRBV20-1, the J gene TRBJ2-7; 14 bases match TRBD2. Germline lookup yields CDR1 DFQATT and CDR2 SNEGSKA (reference sequence). The CDR3 is 17 amino acids. CDR3 nucleotide sequence: TGCGGCTATATCGGGACTAGCGGGAGACTTGGGCTCTACGAGCAGTACTTC. It yields the protein CGYIGTSGRLGLYEQYF.

This clonotype turned up a few times. A junction end diverges from the germline sequence, so it may reflect a read error. The V and J genes are TRBV11-2 and TRBJ2-7; D may be TRBD2 (5 bases). CDR1 and CDR2 (germline): SGHAT, FQNNGV. CDR3 length: 15 residues. For the CDR3, the DNA is TGTGCCAGCAGCTTAGAGGGGAGCAGCTCCTACGATCAGTACTTC. It codes for CASSLEGSSSYDQYF. The entire variable domain, with the rest obtained from reference TRBV11-2 and TRBJ2-7, is as follows: EAGVAQSPRYKIIEKRQSVAFWCNPISGHATLYWYQQILGQGPKLLIQFQNNGVVDDSQLPKDRFSAERLKGVDSTLKIQPAKLEDSAVYLCASSLEGSSSYDQYFGPGTRLTVT.

This clonotype was recorded at least ten times. V gene TRBV28 combines with J gene TRBJ2-1; tentative D call: TRBD1 (5 bases). CDR3 size: 13 residues. V gave up 2 bases and J gave up 5 bases, with 7 bases separating them. Germline values: CDR1 MDHEN, CDR2 SYDVKM. The CDR3 bases are TGTGCCAGCAGTTTAGGCAGGGACAATGAGCAGTTCTTC. Amino acids: CASSLGRDNEQFF.

This clonotype was seen repeatedly, ten times or more. V and J are TRBV7-3 and TRBJ2-1; TRBD2 matches 11 bases. Trimming at V came to 2 bases and at J to 8 bases, leaving 5 bases not matched to a gene. The germline V gene encodes CDR1 SGHTA and CDR2 FQGTGA. This CDR3 has 15 residues. The CDR3 nucleotides read TGTGCCAGCAGCTTACTAGCGGGAGGCCGGGATGAGCAGTTCTTC. This translates into CASSLLAGGRDEQFF.

This clonotype was counted only a few times. This chain links TRBV5-1 with TRBJ2-7; D is undetermined. V lost 2 bases to trimming and J lost 0 bases, with 18 bases between them. The CDR3 totals 17 residues. Germline assignment: CDR1 SGHRS and CDR2 YFSETQ. Here the CDR3 reads CASSLGLAGSSSYEQYF. CDR3 bases: TGCGCCAGCAGCTTAGGTCTCGCCGGGTCGAGCTCCTACGAGCAGTACTTC.

This clonotype was seen many times. V and J are TRBV9 and TRBJ2-1; 8 nucleotides agree with TRBD2. This CDR3 contains 14 residues. The J segment lost 8 bases and the V segment lost 0 bases, leaving 4 bases of the junction unmatched. Germline lookup yields CDR1 SGDLS and CDR2 YYNGEE. CDR3 coding DNA: TGTGCCAGCAGCGTAGGGCGGGGGGCCGATGAGCAGTTCTTC. Translation: CASSVGRGADEQFF.